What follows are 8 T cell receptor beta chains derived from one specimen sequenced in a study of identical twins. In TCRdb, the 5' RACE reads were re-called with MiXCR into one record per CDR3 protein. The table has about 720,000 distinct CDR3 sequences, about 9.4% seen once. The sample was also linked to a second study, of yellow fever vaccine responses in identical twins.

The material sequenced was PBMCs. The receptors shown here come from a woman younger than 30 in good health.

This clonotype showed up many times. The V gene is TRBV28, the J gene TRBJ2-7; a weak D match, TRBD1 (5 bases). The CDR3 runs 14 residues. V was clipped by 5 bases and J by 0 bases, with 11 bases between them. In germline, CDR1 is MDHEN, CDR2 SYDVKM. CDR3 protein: CASSRQQSSYEQYF. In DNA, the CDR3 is TGTGCCAGCAGTCGACAGCAATCCTCCTACGAGCAGTACTTC.

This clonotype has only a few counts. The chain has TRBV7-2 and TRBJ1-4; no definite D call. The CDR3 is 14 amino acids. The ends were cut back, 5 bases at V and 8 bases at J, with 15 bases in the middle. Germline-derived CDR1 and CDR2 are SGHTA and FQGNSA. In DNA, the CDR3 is TGTGCCAGCAGCCCGAAAACCGTAGGGGAAAAACTGTTTTTT. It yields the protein CASSPKTVGEKLFF.

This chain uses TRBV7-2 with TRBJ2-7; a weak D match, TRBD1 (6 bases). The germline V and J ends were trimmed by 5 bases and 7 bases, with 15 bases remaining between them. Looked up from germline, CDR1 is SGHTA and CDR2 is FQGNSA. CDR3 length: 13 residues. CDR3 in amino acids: CASSHRDRGEQYF. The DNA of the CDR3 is TGTGCCAGCAGCCACAGGGACCGAGGGGAGCAGTACTTC.

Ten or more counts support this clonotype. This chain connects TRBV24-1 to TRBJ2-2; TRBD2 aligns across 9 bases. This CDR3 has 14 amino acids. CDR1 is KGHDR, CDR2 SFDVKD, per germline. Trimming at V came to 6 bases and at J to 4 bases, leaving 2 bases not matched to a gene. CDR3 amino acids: CATSQTSGTGELFF. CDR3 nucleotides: TGTGCCACCAGTCAGACTAGCGGCACCGGGGAGCTGTTTTTT.

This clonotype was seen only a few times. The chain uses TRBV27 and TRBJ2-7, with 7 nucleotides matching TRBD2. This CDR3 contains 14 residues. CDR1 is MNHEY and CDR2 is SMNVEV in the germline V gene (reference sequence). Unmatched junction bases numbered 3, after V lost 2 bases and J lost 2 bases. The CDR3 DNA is TGTGCCAGCAGTTTAGGGGAGGGACCCTACGAGCAGTACTTC. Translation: CASSLGEGPYEQYF.

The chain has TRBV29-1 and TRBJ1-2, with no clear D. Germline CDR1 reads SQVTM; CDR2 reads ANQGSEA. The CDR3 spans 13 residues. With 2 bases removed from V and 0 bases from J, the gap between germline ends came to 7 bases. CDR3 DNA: TGCAGCGTTGAACGGAGGACTAACTATGGCTACACCTTC. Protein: CSVERRTNYGYTF.

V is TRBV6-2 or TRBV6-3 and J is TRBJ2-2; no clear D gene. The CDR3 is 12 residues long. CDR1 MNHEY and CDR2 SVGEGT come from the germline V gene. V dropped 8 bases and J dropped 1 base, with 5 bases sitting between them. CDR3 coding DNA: TGTGCCAGCGGGCGGAACACCGGGGAGCTGTTTTTT. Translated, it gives CASGRNTGELFF.

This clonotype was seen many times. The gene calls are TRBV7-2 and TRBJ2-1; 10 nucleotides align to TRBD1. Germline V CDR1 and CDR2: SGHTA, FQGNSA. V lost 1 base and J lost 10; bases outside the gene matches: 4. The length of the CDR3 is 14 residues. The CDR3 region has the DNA TGTGCCAGCAGCTTAGGGGACAGGGGTGGCGAGCAGTTCTTC. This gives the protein CASSLGDRGGEQFF.